The 18 T cell receptor beta chains listed next were all sequenced from one sample in a study of CD8 T cells in ankylosing spondylitis. TCRdb called the 5' RACE reads again in MiXCR, with one record for every CDR3 protein. The sample has approximately 260,000 distinct CDR3 sequences; over 15% are singletons. The sample consisted of blood, either unsorted or a sorted T cell fraction (not recorded which). These TCRs come from a male donor with ankylosing spondylitis or in good health (not recorded which).

This clonotype was seen only a few times. CDR3 bases: TGTGCCAGCAGCGTAGAATCTTCTACGAGCACAGATACGCAGTATTTT. This encodes CASSVESSTSTDTQYF. The rearrangement links TRBV9 to TRBJ2-3; D is ambiguous. Per germline, CDR1 SGDLS and CDR2 YYNGEE. There are 16 residues in the CDR3. The germline V and J ends were trimmed by 0 bases and 0 bases, with 11 bases remaining between them.

This rearrangement joins TRBV5-5 to TRBJ2-7, with D hard to call. The CDR3 sequence is 13 residues long. Trimming pared 4 bases from V and 0 bases from J, leaving 8 bases between. CDR1 is SGHKS and CDR2 is YYEKEE in the germline V gene (reference sequence). CDR3 DNA sequence: TGTGCCAGCAGCCCGGAGCCCTCCTACGAGCAGTACTTC. Translating gives CASSPEPSYEQYF.

The V and J genes are TRBV18 and TRBJ2-1; D perhaps matches TRBD2 (5 bases). Trimming took 3 bases from V and 4 from J, leaving 7 bases between them. This CDR3 is built from 13 residues. The germline CDR1 and CDR2 sequences are KGHSH and LQKENI. CDR3 region: CASSPRDYNEQFF. The CDR3 DNA follows: TGTGCCAGCTCACCCCGGGATTACAATGAGCAGTTCTTC.

The chain employs TRBV4-1 and TRBJ1-2; no definite D call. V lost 0 bases and J 3 bases, leaving 11 bases between the germline ends. From germline, CDR1 is MGHRA and CDR2 YSYEKL. The CDR3 loop spans 15 amino acids. Here the CDR3 reads CASSQEAGLYYGYTF. CDR3 in DNA: TGCGCCAGCAGCCAAGAAGCCGGGCTGTACTATGGCTACACCTTC.

Ten or more counts support this clonotype. CDR3 region: CASSQDWASQETQYF. The CDR3 bases are TGCGCCAGCAGCCAAGATTGGGCCTCCCAAGAGACCCAGTACTTC. J is TRBJ2-5 and V is TRBV4-1; D not resolved. The CDR3 sequence is 15 residues long. Germline-derived CDR1 and CDR2 are MGHRA and YSYEKL. Trimming shortened V by 0 bases and J by 1 base, and 9 bases separated the two germline ends.

The J gene is TRBJ2-2, the V gene TRBV12-5; 9 bases line up with TRBD2. The CDR3 consists of 14 residues. Germline V CDR1 and CDR2: LGHNT, FRNRAP. Trimming at V came to 6 bases and at J to 7 bases, leaving 6 bases not matched to a gene. The CDR3 region is CASGPGLAIGELFF. The CDR3, as DNA: TGTGCTAGTGGCCCGGGACTAGCCATCGGGGAGCTGTTTTTT.

The chain couples TRBV12-3 or TRBV12-4 to TRBJ2-1; D gene uncertain. Trimming pared 3 bases from V and 6 bases from J, leaving 9 bases between. The CDR3 has 13 amino acids. CDR3 residues: CASSFDFRNEQFF. The CDR3 DNA reads TGTGCCAGCAGTTTCGACTTCCGCAATGAGCAGTTCTTC.

This clonotype was detected a few times. V gene TRBV9 combines with J gene TRBJ1-5; D not resolved. The germline V gene encodes CDR1 SGDLS and CDR2 YYNGEE. The CDR3 covers 15 residues. V was clipped by 4 bases and J by 0 bases, with 11 bases between them. The CDR3 DNA is TGTGCCAGCAGCCCTTCCGGCGGTAGCAATCAGCCCCAGCATTTT. Translated, it gives CASSPSGGSNQPQHF.

J is TRBJ2-7 and V is TRBV5-5; 13 nucleotides align to TRBD2. Germline V gene data show CDR1 as SGHKS and CDR2 as YYEKEE (reference sequence). V dropped 5 bases and J dropped 7; count of bases not matched to a gene: 12. This CDR3 is built from 16 residues. CDR3 in DNA: TGTGCCAGCAGGCAAGGACTAGCGGGAGATGTGGAGGAGCAGTACTTC. Translated: CASRQGLAGDVEEQYF. The full variable domain, with the rest looked up from reference TRBV5-5 and TRBJ2-7, is DAGVTQSPTHLIKTRGQQVTLRCSPISGHKSVSWYQQVLGQGPQFIFQYYEKEERGRGNFPDRFSARQFPNYSSELNVNALLLGDSALYLCASRQGLAGDVEEQYFGPGTRLTVT.

In its sample, this clonotype was seen many times. This chain links TRBV7-9 with TRBJ2-5; unclear D gene. V dropped 1 base and J dropped 1 base, with 4 bases sitting between them. Germline CDR1 reads SEHNR; CDR2 reads FQNEAQ (reference sequence). This CDR3 spans 13 amino acids. CDR3 sequence: CASSLGAQETQYF. As DNA, the CDR3 is TGTGCCAGCAGCTTAGGGGCCCAAGAGACCCAGTACTTC.

This clonotype was detected ten times or more. This sequence joins TRBV6-2 or TRBV6-3 and TRBJ2-3; D is undetermined. From germline, CDR1 is MNHEY and CDR2 SVGEGT. With 0 bases removed from V and 2 bases from J, the gap between germline ends came to 9 bases. The CDR3 loop spans 15 amino acids. As DNA, the CDR3 is TGTGCCAGCAGTTACTCGCCCTATCCCACAGATACGCAGTATTTT. Its protein product is CASSYSPYPTDTQYF.

The chain couples TRBV29-1 to TRBJ2-5; D unresolved. Germline V CDR1 and CDR2: SQVTM, ANQGSEA. V was clipped by 5 bases and J by 4 bases, with 11 bases between them. The CDR3 consists of 12 residues. Here the CDR3 DNA reads TGCAGCGTTTGCCCCTCCGGAGAGACCCAGTACTTC. Translating it yields CSVCPSGETQYF.

The CDR3 spells CSGRSLAESTDTQYF. CDR3 coding DNA: TGCAGTGGGCGCTCCCTAGCGGAGAGCACAGATACGCAGTATTTT. The chain links TRBV20-1 to TRBJ2-3; 7 bases map to TRBD2. The CDR3 totals 15 residues. Per the germline V gene, CDR1 is DFQATT and CDR2 is SNEGSKA (reference sequence). The trim removed 7 bases at V and 0 bases at J, leaving 10 bases unmatched.

This clonotype has more than one count but fewer than ten. The genes are TRBV7-2 and TRBJ2-7; D is unresolved. The CDR3 is 14 amino acids. The germline gives CDR1 SGHTA, CDR2 FQGNSA. V dropped 1 base and J dropped 4 bases, with 11 bases sitting between them. The CDR3 DNA is TGTGCCAGCAGCTTAGATTTAAACTATTACGAGCAGTACTTC. Residues: CASSLDLNYYEQYF. The whole variable domain, filled in from reference TRBV7-2 and TRBJ2-7, reads GAGVSQSPSNKVTEKGKDVELRCDPISGHTALYWYRQSLGQGLEFLIYFQGNSAPDKSGLPSDRFSAERTGGSVSTLTIQRTQQEDSAVYLCASSLDLNYYEQYFGPGTRLTVT.

CDR3 sequence: CASSVASLGPYEQYF. Here the CDR3 DNA reads TGTGCCAGCAGCGTAGCTAGCCTAGGGCCCTACGAGCAGTACTTC. J is TRBJ2-7 and V is TRBV9, with a possible D match to TRBD2 (5 bases). The V gene lost 0 bases and the J gene lost 2 bases, with 12 bases spanning the gap. The CDR3 is 15 amino acids. CDR1 SGDLS and CDR2 YYNGEE come from the germline V gene.

Comment on this clonotype: Just one base apart from a much larger clone, this may be a read error. The chain links TRBV3-1 to TRBJ2-1; 11 nucleotides align to TRBD1. The length of the CDR3 is 18 residues. Germline lookup yields CDR1 LGHDT and CDR2 YNNKEL (reference sequence). V was pared by 11 bases and J by 2 bases, with 17 bases of the junction left unmatched. Written as DNA, the CDR3 is TGTGCCTACAGCCCCGGGACAGGGGGGCCGTTCGCCTACAATGAGCAGTTCTTC. Translated, it gives CAYSPGTGGPFAYNEQFF.

This clonotype was observed a handful of times. The chain is built from TRBV9 and TRBJ2-7; D is unresolved. The CDR3 covers 15 residues. Trimming removed 0 bases at V and 5 bases at J, with 15 bases between. The germline V gene has CDR1 SGDLS and CDR2 YYNGEE. CDR3 region: CASSVGGSSTNEQYF. The CDR3 bases are TGTGCCAGCAGCGTAGGGGGTAGCTCGACGAACGAGCAGTACTTC.

The V and J genes are TRBV13 and TRBJ1-1, with no clear D. The length of the CDR3 is 12 residues. Trimming shortened V by 2 bases and J by 4 bases, and 5 bases separated the two germline ends. Germline CDR1 PRHDT, CDR2 FYEKMQ (reference sequence). CDR3 sequence (DNA): TGTGCCAGCAGCTTATCCTTCACTGAAGCTTTCTTT. This gives the protein CASSLSFTEAFF.